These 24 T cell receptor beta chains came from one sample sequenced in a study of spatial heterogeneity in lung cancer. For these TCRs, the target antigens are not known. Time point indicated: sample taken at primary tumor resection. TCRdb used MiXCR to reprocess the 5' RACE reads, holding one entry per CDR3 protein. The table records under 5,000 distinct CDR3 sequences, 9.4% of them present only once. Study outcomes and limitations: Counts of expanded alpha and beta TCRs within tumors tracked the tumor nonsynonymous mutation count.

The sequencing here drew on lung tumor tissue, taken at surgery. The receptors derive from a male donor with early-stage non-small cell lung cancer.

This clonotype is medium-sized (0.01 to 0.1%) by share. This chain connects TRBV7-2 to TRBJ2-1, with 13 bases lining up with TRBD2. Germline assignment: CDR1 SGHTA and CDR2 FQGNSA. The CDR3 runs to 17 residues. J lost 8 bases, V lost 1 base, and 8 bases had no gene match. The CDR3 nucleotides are TGTGCCAGCAGCTTAGAAACGGGACTAGCGGGAAGGGATGAGCAGTTCTTC. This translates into CASSLETGLAGRDEQFF.

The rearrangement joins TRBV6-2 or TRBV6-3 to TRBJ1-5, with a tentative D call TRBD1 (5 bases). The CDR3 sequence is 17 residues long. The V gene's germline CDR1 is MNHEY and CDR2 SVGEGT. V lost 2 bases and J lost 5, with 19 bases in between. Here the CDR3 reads CASSYHAGGPGHQPQHF. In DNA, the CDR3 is TGTGCCAGCAGTTACCACGCCGGCGGGCCGGGGCATCAGCCCCAGCATTTT.

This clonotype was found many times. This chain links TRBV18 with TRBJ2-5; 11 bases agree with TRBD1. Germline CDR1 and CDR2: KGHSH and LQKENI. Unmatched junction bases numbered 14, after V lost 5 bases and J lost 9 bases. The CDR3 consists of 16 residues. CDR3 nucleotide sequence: TGTGCCAGCTCATCGTCGGACAGGGGGCCATTGGGGGCCCAGTACTTC. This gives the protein CASSSSDRGPLGAQYF.

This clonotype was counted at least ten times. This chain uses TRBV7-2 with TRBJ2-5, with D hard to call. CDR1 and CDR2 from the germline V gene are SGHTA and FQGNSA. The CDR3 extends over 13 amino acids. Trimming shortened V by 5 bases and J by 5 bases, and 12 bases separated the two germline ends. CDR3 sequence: CASSTPNEETQYF. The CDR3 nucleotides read TGTGCCAGCAGCACACCTAATGAGGAGACCCAGTACTTC. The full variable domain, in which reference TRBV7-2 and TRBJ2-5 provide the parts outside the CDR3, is GAGVSQSPSNKVTEKGKDVELRCDPISGHTALYWYRQSLGQGLEFLIYFQGNSAPDKSGLPSDRFSAERTGGSVSTLTIQRTQQEDSAVYLCASSTPNEETQYFGPGTRLLVL.

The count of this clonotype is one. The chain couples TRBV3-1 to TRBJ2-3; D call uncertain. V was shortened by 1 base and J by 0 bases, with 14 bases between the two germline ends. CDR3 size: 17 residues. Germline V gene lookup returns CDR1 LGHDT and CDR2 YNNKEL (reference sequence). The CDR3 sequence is CASSQGKLLTSTDTQYF. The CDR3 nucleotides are TGTGCCAGCAGCCAAGGGAAACTCCTCACTAGCACAGATACGCAGTATTTT.

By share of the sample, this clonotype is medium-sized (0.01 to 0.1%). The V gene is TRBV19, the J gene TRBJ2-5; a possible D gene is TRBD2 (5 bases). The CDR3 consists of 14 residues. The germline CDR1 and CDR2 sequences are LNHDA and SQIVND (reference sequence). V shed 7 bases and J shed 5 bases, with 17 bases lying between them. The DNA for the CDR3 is TGTGCCAGTACCCCCGGCGGGTCGGTTGAGACCCAGTACTTC. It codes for CASTPGGSVETQYF.

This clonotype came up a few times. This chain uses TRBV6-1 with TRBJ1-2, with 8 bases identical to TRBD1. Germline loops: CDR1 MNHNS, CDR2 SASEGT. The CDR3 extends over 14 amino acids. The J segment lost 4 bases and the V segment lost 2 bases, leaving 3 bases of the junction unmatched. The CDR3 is CASSESGGGYGYTF. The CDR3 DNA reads TGTGCCAGCAGTGAATCAGGGGGCGGCTATGGCTACACCTTC.

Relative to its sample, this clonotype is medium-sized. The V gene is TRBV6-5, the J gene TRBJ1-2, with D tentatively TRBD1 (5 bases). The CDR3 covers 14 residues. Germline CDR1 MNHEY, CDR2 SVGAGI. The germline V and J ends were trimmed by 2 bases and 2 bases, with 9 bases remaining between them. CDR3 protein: CASSYAGGNYGYTF. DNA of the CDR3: TGTGCCAGCAGTTACGCGGGGGGGAACTATGGCTACACCTTC.

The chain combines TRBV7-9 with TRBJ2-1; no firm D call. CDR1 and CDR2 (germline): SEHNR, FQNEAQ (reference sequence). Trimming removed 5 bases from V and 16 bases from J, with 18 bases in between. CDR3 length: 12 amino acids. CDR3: CASSLIGPHLFF. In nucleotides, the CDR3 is TGTGCCAGCAGCCTTATCGGACCTCACCTCTTCTTC.

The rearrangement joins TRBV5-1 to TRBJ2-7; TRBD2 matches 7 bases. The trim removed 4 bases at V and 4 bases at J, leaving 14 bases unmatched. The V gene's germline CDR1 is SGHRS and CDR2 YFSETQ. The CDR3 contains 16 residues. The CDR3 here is CASSPAWAGDIYEQYF. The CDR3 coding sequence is TGCGCCAGCAGCCCGGCCTGGGCGGGAGACATATACGAGCAGTACTTC.

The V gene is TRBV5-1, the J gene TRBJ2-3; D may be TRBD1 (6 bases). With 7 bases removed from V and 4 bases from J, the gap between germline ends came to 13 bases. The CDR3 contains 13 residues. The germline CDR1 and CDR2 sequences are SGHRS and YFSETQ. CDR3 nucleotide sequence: TGCGCCAGCTCTACAGGGAGCGCAGATACGCAGTATTTT. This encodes CASSTGSADTQYF.

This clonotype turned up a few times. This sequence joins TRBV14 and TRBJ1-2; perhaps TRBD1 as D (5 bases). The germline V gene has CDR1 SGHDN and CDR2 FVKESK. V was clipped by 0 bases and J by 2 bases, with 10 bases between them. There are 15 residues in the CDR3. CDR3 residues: CASSQDWGGNYGYTF. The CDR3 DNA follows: TGTGCCAGCAGCCAAGATTGGGGCGGAAACTATGGCTACACCTTC.

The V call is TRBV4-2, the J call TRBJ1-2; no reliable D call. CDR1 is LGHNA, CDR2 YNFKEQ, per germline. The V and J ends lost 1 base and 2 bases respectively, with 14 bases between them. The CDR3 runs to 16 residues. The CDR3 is CASSQADNMVNYGYTF. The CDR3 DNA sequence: TGTGCCAGCAGCCAAGCTGATAACATGGTAAACTATGGCTACACCTTC.

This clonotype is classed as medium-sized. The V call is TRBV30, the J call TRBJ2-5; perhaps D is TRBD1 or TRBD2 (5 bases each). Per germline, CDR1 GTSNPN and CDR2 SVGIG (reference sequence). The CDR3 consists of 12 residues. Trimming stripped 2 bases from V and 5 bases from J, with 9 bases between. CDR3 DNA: TGTGCCTGGAGTTCTGAGGGGGAGACCCAGTACTTC. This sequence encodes CAWSSEGETQYF.

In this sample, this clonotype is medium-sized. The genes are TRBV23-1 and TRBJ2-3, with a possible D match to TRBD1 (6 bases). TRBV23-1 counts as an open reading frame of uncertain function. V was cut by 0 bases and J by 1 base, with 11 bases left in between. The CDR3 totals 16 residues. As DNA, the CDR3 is TGCGCCAGCAGTCAATCGAACAAGGGGGGCACAGATACGCAGTATTTT. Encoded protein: CASSQSNKGGTDTQYF.

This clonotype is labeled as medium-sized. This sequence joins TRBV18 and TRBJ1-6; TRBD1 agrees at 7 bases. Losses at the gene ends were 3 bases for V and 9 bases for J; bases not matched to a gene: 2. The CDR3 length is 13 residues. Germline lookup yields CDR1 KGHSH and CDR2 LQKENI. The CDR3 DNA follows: TGTGCCAGCTCACCGAACAGGGGTTCACCCCTCCACTTT. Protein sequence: CASSPNRGSPLHF.

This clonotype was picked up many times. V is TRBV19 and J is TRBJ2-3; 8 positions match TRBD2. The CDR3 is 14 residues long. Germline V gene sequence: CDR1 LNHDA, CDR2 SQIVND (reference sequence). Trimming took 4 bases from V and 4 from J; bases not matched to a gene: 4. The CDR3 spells CASSNAGGPDTQYF. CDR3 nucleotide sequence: TGTGCCAGTAGTAACGCGGGAGGCCCAGATACGCAGTATTTT.

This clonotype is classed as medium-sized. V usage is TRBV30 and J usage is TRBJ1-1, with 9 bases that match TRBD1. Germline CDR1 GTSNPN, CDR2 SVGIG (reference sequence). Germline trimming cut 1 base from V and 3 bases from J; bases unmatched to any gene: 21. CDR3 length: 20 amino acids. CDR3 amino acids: CAWSDLLSGTGWEKDTEAFF. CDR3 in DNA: TGTGCCTGGAGTGACCTACTGTCCGGGACAGGGTGGGAGAAGGACACTGAAGCTTTCTTT.

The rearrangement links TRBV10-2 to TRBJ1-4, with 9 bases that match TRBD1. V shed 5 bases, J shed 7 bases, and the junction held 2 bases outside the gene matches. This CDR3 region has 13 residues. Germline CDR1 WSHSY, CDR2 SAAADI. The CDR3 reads CASSRGQGEKLFF. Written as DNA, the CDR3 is TGCGCCAGCAGTAGGGGACAGGGTGAAAAACTGTTTTTT.

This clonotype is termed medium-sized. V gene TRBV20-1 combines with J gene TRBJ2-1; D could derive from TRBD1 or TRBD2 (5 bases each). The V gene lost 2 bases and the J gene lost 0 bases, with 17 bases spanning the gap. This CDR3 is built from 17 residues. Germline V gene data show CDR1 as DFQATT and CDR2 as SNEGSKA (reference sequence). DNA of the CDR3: TGCAGTGCTAGACCCCCACGGCCGGGGCGCTCCTACAATGAGCAGTTCTTC. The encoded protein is CSARPPRPGRSYNEQFF.

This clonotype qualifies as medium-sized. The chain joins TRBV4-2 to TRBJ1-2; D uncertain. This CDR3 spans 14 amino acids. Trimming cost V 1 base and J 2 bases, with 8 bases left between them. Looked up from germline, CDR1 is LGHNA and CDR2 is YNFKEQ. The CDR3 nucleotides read TGTGCCAGCAGCCAAGTCGCGCAGAACTATGGCTACACCTTC. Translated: CASSQVAQNYGYTF.

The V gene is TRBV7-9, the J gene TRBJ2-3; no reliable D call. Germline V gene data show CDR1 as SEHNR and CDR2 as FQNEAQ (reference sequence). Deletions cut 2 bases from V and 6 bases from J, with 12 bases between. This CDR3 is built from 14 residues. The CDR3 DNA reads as TGTGCCAGCAGCTTAAGTGAAGCTGAGGATACGCAGTATTTT. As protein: CASSLSEAEDTQYF.

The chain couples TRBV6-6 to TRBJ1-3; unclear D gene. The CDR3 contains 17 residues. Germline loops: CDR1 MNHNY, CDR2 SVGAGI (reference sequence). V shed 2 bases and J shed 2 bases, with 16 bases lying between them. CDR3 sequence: CASSYPGSRRAGNTIYF. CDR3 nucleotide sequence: TGTGCCAGCAGTTACCCCGGGAGCCGGCGGGCTGGAAACACCATATATTTT.

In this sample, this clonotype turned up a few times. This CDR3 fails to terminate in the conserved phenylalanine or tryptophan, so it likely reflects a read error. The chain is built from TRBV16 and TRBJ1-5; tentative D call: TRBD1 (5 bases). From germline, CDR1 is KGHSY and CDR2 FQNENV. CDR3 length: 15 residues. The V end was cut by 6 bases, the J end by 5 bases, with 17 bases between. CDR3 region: CASSRSGAGDQPQHS. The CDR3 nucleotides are TGTGCCAGCAGTCGAAGCGGGGCCGGTGATCAGCCCCAGCATTCT.